This T cell receptor (beta chain) originates from a study of neoadjuvant anti-PD-1 for oral cavity cancer. V lost 3 bases to trimming and J lost 4 bases; unmatched junction nucleotides: 8. The CDR3 length is 15 residues. Germline CDR1 MDHEN, CDR2 SYDVKM. Repertoires were generated with immunoSEQ multiplex PCR, while TCRdb's copy carries only in-frame clones and drops some. The sample shows 15,000 or so clones, 55% to 75% of them seen only once. The sequence derives from a person between 40 and 85 years old with oral cavity squamous cell carcinoma. The sample here was PBMCs, taken before nivolumab (anti-PD-1) treatment. This sequence joins TRBV28 and TRBJ1-1; 7 bases are a match to TRBD1. CDR3 DNA: TGTGCCAGCAGTTTCGCGGCAGGGGGTAGCACTGAAGCTTTCTTT. The encoded protein is CASSFAAGGSTEAFF.